A selection of T cell receptor beta chains follows, all from one sample in a study of blood T cell repertoires in COVID-19. Some clones are missing from TCRdb's copy, which holds only in-frame ones; the method was immunoSEQ multiplex PCR. The sample shows around 260,000 clones, approximately 85% of them seen only once. The sample taken for sequencing was peripheral blood. The receptor source for this set is a human donor in a cohort sampled during active COVID-19. The CDR3 runs from the conserved cysteine through the conserved F or W. D genes are given only for firm matches. Size is omitted from some rows. Given values are once, few, many or a class for expanded clones.

j_call: TRBJ2-7; d_call: .; v_call: TRBV27; clone_size: .; cdr3_aa: CATQRVAPFEQYF; cdr3_nt: TGTGCCACTCAACGGGTGGCCCCTTTCGAGCAGTACTTC
j_call: TRBJ2-1; d_call: TRBD2; v_call: TRBV27; clone_size: .; cdr3_aa: CASSFRPGGPYNEQFF; cdr3_nt: TGTGCCAGCAGTTTTCGTCCGGGAGGGCCCTACAATGAGCAGTTCTTC
j_call: TRBJ1-1; d_call: TRBD1; v_call: TRBV6-5; clone_size: .; cdr3_aa: CASTPWTGSYTEAFF; cdr3_nt: TGTGCCAGCACCCCCTGGACAGGGAGTTACACTGAAGCTTTCTTT
j_call: TRBJ2-2; d_call: TRBD2; v_call: TRBV5-1; clone_size: .; cdr3_aa: CASSLASGTSGSLFF; cdr3_nt: TGCGCCAGCAGCTTGGCCTCCGGGACTAGCGGGAGTCTGTTTTTT
j_call: TRBJ2-6; d_call: TRBD1; v_call: TRBV24-1; clone_size: .; cdr3_aa: CATRGKGASGANVLTF; cdr3_nt: TGTGCCACGAGAGGGAAGGGGGCGTCTGGGGCCAACGTCCTGACTTTC
j_call: TRBJ1-5; d_call: .; v_call: TRBV6-1; clone_size: .; cdr3_aa: CASSEQYSNQPQHF; cdr3_nt: TGTGCCAGCAGTGAACAGTATAGCAATCAGCCCCAGCATTTT
j_call: TRBJ2-1; d_call: TRBD2; v_call: TRBV9; clone_size: .; cdr3_aa: CASSARDYRNEQFF; cdr3_nt: TGTGCCAGCAGCGCTAGGGACTACCGCAATGAGCAGTTCTTC
j_call: TRBJ1-1; d_call: .; v_call: TRBV6-5; clone_size: .; cdr3_aa: CASTPSLGGRLAFF; cdr3_nt: TGTGCCAGCACCCCCTCGCTGGGGGGGCGCCTAGCTTTCTTT
j_call: TRBJ2-7; d_call: .; v_call: TRBV28; clone_size: .; cdr3_aa: CASSFWGRGDYEQYF; cdr3_nt: TGTGCCAGCAGTTTTTGGGGCAGGGGGGACTACGAGCAGTACTTC
j_call: TRBJ1-5; d_call: TRBD1; v_call: TRBV6-5; clone_size: .; cdr3_aa: CASSRMRTGERPQHF; cdr3_nt: TGTGCCAGCAGTAGAATGAGGACAGGGGAACGGCCCCAGCATTTT
j_call: TRBJ1-4; d_call: TRBD1; v_call: TRBV28; clone_size: .; cdr3_aa: CASRTGQMKGKLFF; cdr3_nt: TGTGCCAGCAGGACGGGACAGATGAAAGGAAAACTGTTTTTT
j_call: TRBJ2-5; d_call: .; v_call: TRBV5-1; clone_size: .; cdr3_aa: CASSLRVEGETQYF; cdr3_nt: TGCGCCAGCAGCTTGAGAGTGGAGGGAGAGACCCAGTACTTC
j_call: TRBJ2-6; d_call: .; v_call: TRBV5-8; clone_size: .; cdr3_aa: CASSLIFRSGANVLTF; cdr3_nt: TGTGCCAGCAGCTTGATTTTCCGTTCTGGGGCCAACGTCCTGACTTTC
j_call: TRBJ1-3; d_call: .; v_call: TRBV6-5; clone_size: .; cdr3_aa: CASPGELPRNTIYF; cdr3_nt: TGTGCCAGCCCGGGGGAGCTCCCAAGAAACACCATATATTTT
j_call: TRBJ2-7; d_call: .; v_call: TRBV25-1; clone_size: .; cdr3_aa: CASSGVYEQYF; cdr3_nt: TGTGCCAGCAGCGGGGTCTACGAGCAGTACTTC
j_call: TRBJ1-2; d_call: .; v_call: TRBV29-1; clone_size: few; cdr3_aa: CSVEGKDSDGYTF; cdr3_nt: TGCAGCGTTGAGGGTAAGGACAGCGATGGCTACACCTTC
j_call: TRBJ2-2; d_call: .; v_call: TRBV2; clone_size: few; cdr3_aa: CASRIQGRTNTGELFF; cdr3_nt: TGTGCCAGCAGAATTCAGGGGCGTACGAACACCGGGGAGCTGTTTTTT
j_call: TRBJ1-5; d_call: .; v_call: TRBV30; clone_size: .; cdr3_aa: CAWATRTNQPQHF; cdr3_nt: TGTGCCTGGGCGACGAGGACAAATCAGCCCCAGCATTTT
j_call: TRBJ2-2; d_call: .; v_call: TRBV12-3/TRBV12-4; clone_size: .; cdr3_aa: CASSPYNTGELFF; cdr3_nt: TGTGCCAGCAGTCCCTACAACACCGGGGAGCTGTTTTTT
j_call: TRBJ2-7; d_call: .; v_call: TRBV6-6; clone_size: .; cdr3_aa: CASRLDGGLDEQYF; cdr3_nt: TGTGCCAGCAGACTAGACGGGGGGCTGGACGAGCAGTACTTC
j_call: TRBJ2-1; d_call: TRBD1; v_call: TRBV5-1; clone_size: .; cdr3_aa: CASSLTGGEGRQFF; cdr3_nt: TGCGCCAGCAGCTTGACAGGGGGCGAAGGGAGGCAGTTCTTC
j_call: TRBJ2-1; d_call: .; v_call: TRBV19; clone_size: .; cdr3_aa: CASTKGGVIYNEQFF; cdr3_nt: TGTGCCAGTACCAAGGGGGGGGTCATCTACAATGAGCAGTTCTTC
j_call: TRBJ2-7; d_call: TRBD1; v_call: TRBV6-5; clone_size: .; cdr3_aa: CASSLRTGGYEQYF; cdr3_nt: TGTGCCAGCAGTCTAAGGACAGGAGGTTACGAGCAGTACTTC
j_call: TRBJ2-1; d_call: .; v_call: TRBV7-3; clone_size: .; cdr3_aa: CASSFGSSSYNEQFF; cdr3_nt: TGTGCCAGCAGCTTCGGGTCTAGCTCCTACAATGAGCAGTTCTTC
j_call: TRBJ2-7; d_call: TRBD1; v_call: TRBV6-2/TRBV6-3; clone_size: .; cdr3_aa: CASSYAAGGYEQYF; cdr3_nt: TGTGCCAGCAGTTACGCGGCAGGGGGCTACGAGCAGTACTTC
j_call: TRBJ1-4; d_call: TRBD1; v_call: TRBV25-1; clone_size: once; cdr3_aa: CASSEVWTGYNEKLFF; cdr3_nt: TGTGCCAGCAGTGAAGTGTGGACAGGCTATAATGAAAAACTGTTTTTT
j_call: TRBJ2-1; d_call: TRBD2; v_call: TRBV5-1; clone_size: .; cdr3_aa: CASSTGLAGGVKFDEQFF; cdr3_nt: TGCGCCAGCAGCACGGGGCTAGCGGGAGGGGTTAAGTTCGATGAGCAGTTCTTC